This is a list of T cell receptor beta chains from one sample in a study of beta chain features in type 1 diabetes. Using immunoSEQ multiplex PCR, the repertoire was profiled, and TCRdb retains in-frame clones only, with some absent. This table holds just under 150,000 clones, about 13% found once. Sample: central memory CD4+ T cells from blood. These TCRs come from a man aged 18 to 29 with type 1 diabetes. The CDR3 runs from the conserved cysteine through the conserved F or W. A D gene is named only where the DNA matches it firmly. Part of the rows lack a size; the others show once, few, many or a class for expanded clones.

TRBV28	TRBJ2-1	-	few	CASSSHLYNEQFF	TGTGCCAGCAGTTCCCATCTCTACAATGAGCAGTTCTTC
TRBV4-2	TRBJ2-1	TRBD2	few	CASSQDLAGVYEQFF	TGTGCCAGCAGCCAAGATCTAGCGGGGGTATATGAGCAGTTCTTC
TRBV28	TRBJ1-4	-	-	CATEAFFGATNEKLFF	TGTGCCACCGAAGCCTTCTTCGGGGCAACTAATGAAAAACTGTTTTTT
TRBV20-1	TRBJ1-2	-	-	CSARYGTGYTF	TGCAGTGCTAGGTACGGAACTGGCTACACCTTC
TRBV19	TRBJ2-3	-	-	CASSTEGGTQYF	TGTGCCAGTAGTACCGAGGGGGGTACGCAGTATTTT
TRBV11-3	TRBJ2-2	-	few	CASSPTGISNTGELFF	TGTGCCAGCAGCCCCACAGGGATATCGAACACCGGGGAGCTGTTTTTT
TRBV19	TRBJ1-6	-	few	CASRGQIYNSPLHF	TGTGCCAGTAGAGGACAGATTTATAATTCACCCCTCCACTTT
TRBV2	TRBJ2-7	-	-	CAQSGPSSYEQYF	TGTGCTCAATCAGGACCTAGCTCCTACGAGCAGTACTTC
TRBV30	TRBJ1-1	-	few	CAWSVRRNYPAFF	TGTGCCTGGAGTGTACGTCGGAACTACCCGGCTTTCTTT
TRBV9	TRBJ2-3	-	few	CASSGTLASDTQYF	TGTGCCAGCAGCGGTACCCTGGCTAGTGATACGCAGTATTTT
TRBV6-1	TRBJ1-2	-	-	CASFMNYGYTF	TGTGCCAGCTTCATGAACTATGGCTACACCTTC
TRBV5-1	TRBJ2-7	TRBD1	few	CASSFSTGDTYEQYF	TGCGCCAGCAGCTTCTCGACAGGGGACACCTACGAGCAGTACTTC
TRBV5-4	TRBJ1-1	-	-	CASSLVSGVTEAFF	TGTGCCAGCAGCTTGGTATCAGGGGTAACTGAAGCTTTCTTT
TRBV9	TRBJ2-2	-	few	CASSVTPSNTGELFF	TGTGCCAGCAGCGTAACCCCGTCGAACACCGGGGAGCTGTTTTTT
TRBV20-1	TRBJ1-4	-	few	CSGAVREKLFF	TGCAGTGGCGCTGTCCGGGAAAAACTGTTTTTT
TRBV28	TRBJ2-3	TRBD2	-	CASRPRLAGGGTDTQYF	TGTGCCAGCCGCCCCCGACTAGCGGGGGGGGGCACAGATACGCAGTATTTT